These 24 T cell receptor beta chains were all obtained from the same sample, sequenced in a study of OX40 agonist ivuxolimab in advanced cancers. Measured with immunoSEQ multiplex PCR; TCRdb has only the in-frame clones, and not every one. The sample holds under 30,000 clones; 92% are singletons and the top ten take 9.4%. This specimen consisted of CD4+ or CD8+ T cells sorted from blood, obtained in a trial of the OX40 agonist ivuxolimab. The receptors originated from an adult with an advanced solid tumor such as melanoma, head and neck, liver or kidney cancer.

This chain connects TRBV19 to TRBJ2-7; D is ambiguous. This CDR3 spans 14 amino acids. Germline CDR1 LNHDA, CDR2 SQIVND (reference sequence). V was trimmed by 1 base and J by 0 bases, leaving 7 bases between them. As DNA, the CDR3 is TGTGCCAGTAGTATAGCACGGAGCTCCTACGAGCAGTACTTC. Its protein is CASSIARSSYEQYF.

The rearrangement uses TRBV6-9 and TRBJ2-3, with TRBD1 identical over 8 bases. This CDR3 contains 15 residues. CDR1 and CDR2 from the germline V gene are MNHGY and SVAAGI. After removal of 5 bases from V and 1 base from J, the junction contained 5 bases not matched to a gene. CDR3 residues: CASSVETGGTDTQYF. The CDR3 DNA sequence: TGTGCCAGCAGTGTGGAGACAGGGGGCACAGATACGCAGTATTTT.

CDR3 nucleotides: TGCGCCAGCAGCCACCTTGGGAGGGGCGCTGAAGCTTTCTTT. It is translated as CASSHLGRGAEAFF. This chain uses TRBV4-1 with TRBJ1-1, with a possible D match to TRBD1 (5 bases). The germline V gene encodes CDR1 MGHRA and CDR2 YSYEKL. CDR3 length equals 14 residues. Between the trimmed V and J ends, which lost 3 bases and 6 bases, there was a span of 14 bases.

The rearrangement joins TRBV6-5 to TRBJ1-5, with 10 bases identical to TRBD1. The CDR3 has 14 residues. Losses at the gene ends were 5 bases for V and 5 bases for J; bases not matched to a gene: 3. The germline V gene encodes CDR1 MNHEY and CDR2 SVGAGI. This chain's CDR3 is CASSRGQGDQPQHF. CDR3 DNA: TGTGCCAGCAGTCGAGGACAGGGGGATCAGCCCCAGCATTTT.

The chain is built from TRBV7-3 and TRBJ2-1, with D perhaps TRBD1 (6 bases). Germline-derived CDR1 and CDR2 are SGHTA and FQGTGA. The CDR3 has 18 residues. Trimming removed 3 bases at V and 0 bases at J, with 18 bases between. In DNA, the CDR3 is TGTGCCAGCAGCTTGGGGGCTTTCGGGGTTGACTCCTACAATGAGCAGTTCTTC. Translating it yields CASSLGAFGVDSYNEQFF. Complete variable domain (other parts from reference TRBV7-3 and TRBJ2-1): GAGVSQTPSNKVTEKGKYVELRCDPISGHTALYWYRQSLGQGPEFLIYFQGTGAADDSGLPNDRFFAVRPEGSVSTLKIQRTERGDSAVYLCASSLGAFGVDSYNEQFFGPGTRLTVL.

The chain carries TRBV19 and TRBJ2-1; a weak D match, TRBD1 (6 bases). With 5 bases removed from V and 5 bases from J, the gap between germline ends came to 13 bases. This CDR3 contains 14 residues. Germline lookup yields CDR1 LNHDA and CDR2 SQIVND (reference sequence). The CDR3 region has the DNA TGTGCCAGTAGTCCGAGCGGACAGAACAATGAGCAGTTCTTC. Translated: CASSPSGQNNEQFF.

The chain joins TRBV7-6 to TRBJ1-1; D is unclear. The germline gives CDR1 SGHVS, CDR2 FNYEAQ. Trimming removed 5 bases from V and 4 bases from J, with 17 bases in between. CDR3 length: 15 residues. DNA of the CDR3: TGTGCCAGCAGCAACAACGCCCATGGTGGCACTGAAGCTTTCTTT. It codes for CASSNNAHGGTEAFF.

In nucleotides, the CDR3 is TGTGCCAGTAGTATTGGAGGAGGGGGACCCCTCCACTTT. This gives the protein CASSIGGGGPLHF. The gene calls are TRBV19 and TRBJ1-6, with D perhaps TRBD1 (6 bases). Germline V lookup: CDR1 LNHDA, CDR2 SQIVND (reference sequence). The CDR3 is 13 amino acids. Trimming shortened V by 3 bases and J by 12 bases, and 12 bases separated the two germline ends.

The chain combines TRBV6-5 with TRBJ2-2; D is ambiguous. CDR1 MNHEY and CDR2 SVGAGI come from the germline V gene. V gave up 2 bases and J gave up 4 bases, with 11 bases separating them. There are 15 residues in the CDR3. DNA for the CDR3: TGTGCCAGCAGTTACAGGTTGGATGGCACCGGGGAGCTGTTTTTT. It encodes CASSYRLDGTGELFF.

The V call is TRBV11-2, the J call TRBJ2-7; D ambiguous. Per the germline V gene, CDR1 is SGHAT and CDR2 is FQNNGV. V gave up 0 bases and J gave up 4 bases, with 4 bases separating them. The CDR3 is 12 residues long. In nucleotides, the CDR3 is TGTGCCAGCAGCTTAGACAAATACGAGCAGTACTTC. This codes for CASSLDKYEQYF.

This sequence joins TRBV7-2 and TRBJ2-7; 8 nucleotides match TRBD2. The ends lost 5 bases at V and 3 bases at J; junction bases unmatched: 3. Germline assignment: CDR1 SGHTA and CDR2 FQGNSA. The CDR3 runs to 13 residues. The CDR3 loop reads CASSRTSIYEQYF. DNA of the CDR3: TGTGCCAGCAGCCGGACTAGCATCTACGAGCAGTACTTC.

The chain joins TRBV6-4 to TRBJ1-1; a weak D match, TRBD1 (5 bases). V was trimmed by 6 bases and J by 3 bases, leaving 11 bases between them. Germline V gene data show CDR1 as MRHNA and CDR2 as SNTAGT. This CDR3 is 13 amino acids long. CDR3 bases: TGTGCCAGCAGCGAACAGGCGTACACTGAAGCTTTCTTT. It codes for CASSEQAYTEAFF.

The rearrangement links TRBV14 to TRBJ2-1; D perhaps matches TRBD1 (6 bases). Trimming stripped 0 bases from V and 6 bases from J, with 15 bases between. The CDR3 consists of 16 residues. Germline loops: CDR1 SGHDN, CDR2 FVKESK. The CDR3 spells CASSQETPGAVNEQFF. CDR3 in DNA: TGTGCCAGCAGCCAAGAAACCCCAGGGGCGGTCAATGAGCAGTTCTTC.

About this clone: One end of the junction is discordant with germline, which a read error may explain. The J gene is TRBJ2-7, the V gene TRBV5-1, with TRBD1 matching over 9 bases. CDR3 length: 14 amino acids. CDR1 and CDR2 from the germline V gene are SGHRS and YFSETQ. The CDR3 DNA reads TGCGCCAGCAGTTTGGGACAGGGTAACTACGAGCAGTACTTC. Translated, it gives CASSLGQGNYEQYF.

The J gene is TRBJ1-6, the V gene TRBV7-2, with 7 bases aligning to TRBD1. With V trimmed by 4 bases and J by 11 bases, 8 bases remained unmatched. CDR1 is SGHTA, CDR2 FQGNSA, per germline. This CDR3 comprises 14 residues. Written as DNA, the CDR3 is TGTGCCAGCAGCTCGACAGGGACGATGGCACCCCTCCACTTT. It yields the protein CASSSTGTMAPLHF. Based on the CDR3 plus reference TRBV7-2 and TRBJ1-6, the full variable domain is GAGVSQSPSNKVTEKGKDVELRCDPISGHTALYWYRQSLGQGLEFLIYFQGNSAPDKSGLPSDRFSAERTGGSVSTLTIQRTQQEDSAVYLCASSSTGTMAPLHFGNGTRLTVT.

The V gene is TRBV4-1, the J gene TRBJ2-3; 11 bases agree with TRBD2. V lost 4 bases, J lost 0 bases, and 3 bases stayed unmatched. This CDR3 is 16 amino acids long. Germline CDR1 is MGHRA and CDR2 is YSYEKL. CDR3 in amino acids: CASSPGLAASTDTQYF. The DNA of the CDR3 is TGCGCCAGCAGCCCGGGACTAGCGGCGAGCACAGATACGCAGTATTTT.

The chain links TRBV29-1 to TRBJ1-2; D is unclear. The CDR3 consists of 11 residues. V was pared by 0 bases and J by 5 bases, with 4 bases between. Germline V gene data show CDR1 as SQVTM and CDR2 as ANQGSEA. The CDR3 reads CSVEDGYGYTF. The CDR3 nucleotides read TGCAGCGTTGAAGACGGGTATGGCTACACCTTC.

The J gene is TRBJ2-5, the V gene TRBV2; D possibly corresponds to TRBD2 (6 bases). The CDR3 has 12 residues. V was cut by 10 bases and J by 5 bases, with 14 bases left in between. Germline assignment: CDR1 SNHLY and CDR2 FYNNEI. The CDR3 DNA sequence: TGTGCCATCCTGGGACTCCGCGAGACCCAGTACTTC. This encodes CAILGLRETQYF.

V and J are TRBV6-4 and TRBJ2-3; the match to TRBD2 covers 11 bases. This CDR3 contains 17 residues. Trimming cost V 2 bases and J 3 bases; bases outside gene matches: 7. CDR1 and CDR2 (germline): MRHNA, SNTAGT. CDR3 residues: CASSDTAGTSGTDTQYF. CDR3 nucleotide sequence: TGTGCCAGCAGTGACACCGCCGGGACTAGCGGAACAGATACGCAGTATTTT.

The chain uses TRBV13 and TRBJ2-1; 8 bases match TRBD1. There are 14 residues in the CDR3. Trimming at V came to 2 bases and at J to 6 bases, leaving 3 bases not matched to a gene. CDR1 and CDR2 from the germline V gene are PRHDT and FYEKMQ (reference sequence). CDR3 nucleotide sequence: TGTGCCAGCAGCTTACAGGGGGCGGGCAATGAGCAGTTCTTC. Translating gives CASSLQGAGNEQFF.

The J gene is TRBJ2-3, the V gene TRBV6-6; D ambiguous. CDR3 length equals 13 residues. V was pared by 2 bases and J by 2 bases, with 5 bases between. Germline V gene lookup returns CDR1 MNHNY and CDR2 SVGAGI (reference sequence). The CDR3 DNA reads TGTGCCAGCAGTTACCCGGCCACAGATACGCAGTATTTT. Protein: CASSYPATDTQYF.

The J gene is TRBJ1-3, the V gene TRBV4-3; D is perhaps TRBD1 (5 bases). Per germline, CDR1 LGHNA and CDR2 YSLEER. This CDR3 is built from 15 residues. Trimming cost V 1 base and J 3 bases, with 10 bases left between them. CDR3 residues: CASSQGTGGGNTIYF. CDR3 sequence (DNA): TGCGCCAGCAGCCAAGGTACAGGAGGTGGAAACACCATATATTTT.

The CDR3 loop reads CSASKGGLHF. The CDR3, as DNA: TGCAGTGCAAGCAAGGGCGGCCTCCACTTT. The rearrangement uses TRBV20-1 and TRBJ1-6; no firm D call. In germline, CDR1 is DFQATT, CDR2 SNEGSKA (reference sequence). V was shortened by 6 bases and J by 15 bases, with 12 bases between the two germline ends. CDR3 length: 10 amino acids.

This clone appeared a single time. The genes are TRBV11-2 and TRBJ2-1; 12 nucleotides align to TRBD2. Losses at the gene ends were 3 bases for V and 7 bases for J; bases not matched to a gene: 7. CDR3 length: 16 residues. CDR1 SGHAT and CDR2 FQNNGV come from the germline V gene. This chain's CDR3 is CASSFPSGRGGNEQFF. Written as DNA, the CDR3 is TGTGCCAGCAGCTTTCCTAGCGGGAGGGGTGGAAATGAGCAGTTCTTC.